This note documents a single T cell receptor beta chain sequence. Antigen unknown. This entry comes from a study of shared clonotypes between healthy human individuals. The study's findings and limits: Clonotype sharing among donors was expected to depend on sequencing depth.

In germline, CDR1 is SGHRS, CDR2 YFSETQ. This CDR3 has 15 amino acids. After removal of 7 bases from V and 6 bases from J, the junction contained 9 bases not matched to a gene. Sequencing used immunoSEQ multiplex PCR; TCRdb keeps in-frame clones, though not all of them. Of roughly 2.2 million clones listed, 85% to 95% are singletons. Source material: naive CD4+ T cells from PBMCs. The subset is: CD45RA+ positively selected. The chain uses TRBV5-1 and TRBJ2-4, with 11 bases aligning to TRBD1. The sequence was obtained from a man between 18 and 35 years old in good health. Some clones in this sample may be carry-over from other donors' samples. The DNA for the CDR3 is TGCGCCAGCGCGTCGGACAGGGGGCAGGGAAACATTCAGTACTTC. It yields the protein CASASDRGQGNIQYF.